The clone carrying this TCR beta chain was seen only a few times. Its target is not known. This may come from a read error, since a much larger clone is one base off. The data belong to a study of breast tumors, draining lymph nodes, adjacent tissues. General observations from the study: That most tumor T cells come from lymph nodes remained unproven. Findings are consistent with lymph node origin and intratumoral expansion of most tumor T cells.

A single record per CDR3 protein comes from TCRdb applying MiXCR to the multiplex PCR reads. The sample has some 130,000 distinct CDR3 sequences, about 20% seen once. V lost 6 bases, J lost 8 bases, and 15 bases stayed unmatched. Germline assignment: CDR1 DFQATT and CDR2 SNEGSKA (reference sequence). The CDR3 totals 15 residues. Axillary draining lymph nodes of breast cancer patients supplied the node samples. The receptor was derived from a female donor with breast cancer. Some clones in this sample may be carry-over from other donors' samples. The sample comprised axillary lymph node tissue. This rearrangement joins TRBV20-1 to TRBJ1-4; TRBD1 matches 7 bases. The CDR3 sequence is CSATYWHRGGEKLFF. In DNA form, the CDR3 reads TGCAGTGCCACCTACTGGCACAGGGGAGGCGAAAAACTGTTTTTT.